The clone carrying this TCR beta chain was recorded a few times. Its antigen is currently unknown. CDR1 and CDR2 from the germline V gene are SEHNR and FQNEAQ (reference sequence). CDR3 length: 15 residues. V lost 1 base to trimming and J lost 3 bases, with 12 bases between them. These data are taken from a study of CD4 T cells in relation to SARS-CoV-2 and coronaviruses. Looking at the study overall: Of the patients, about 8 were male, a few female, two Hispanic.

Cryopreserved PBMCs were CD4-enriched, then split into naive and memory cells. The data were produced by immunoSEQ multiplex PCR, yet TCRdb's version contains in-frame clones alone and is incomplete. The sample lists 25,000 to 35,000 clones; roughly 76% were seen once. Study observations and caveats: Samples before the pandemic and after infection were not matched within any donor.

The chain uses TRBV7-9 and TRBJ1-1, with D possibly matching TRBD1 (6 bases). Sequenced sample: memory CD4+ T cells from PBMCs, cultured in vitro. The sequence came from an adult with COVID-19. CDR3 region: CASSLGTQGYTEAFF. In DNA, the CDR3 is TGTGCCAGCAGCTTAGGGACGCAGGGGTACACTGAAGCTTTCTTT.